This passage covers 14 T cell receptor beta chains from one sample sequenced in a study of blood T cell repertoires in COVID-19. This table comes from immunoSEQ multiplex PCR, and its TCRdb copy is limited to in-frame clones, with some not included. Altogether approximately 180,000 clones are present, 75% to 95% being singletons, with the ten largest covering 0.5% to 0.55%. The sample taken for sequencing was peripheral blood. These TCRs come from a man aged 50-60 years with acute or convalescent COVID-19.

This chain's CDR3 is CASSWRRGQALYNEQFF. Here the CDR3 DNA reads TGTGCCAGCAGCTGGCGGCGGGGACAGGCTTTGTACAATGAGCAGTTCTTC. The V gene is TRBV7-8, the J gene TRBJ2-1; 8 nucleotides match TRBD1. CDR1 is SGHVS, CDR2 FQNEAQ, per germline. V shed 4 bases and J 4 bases; nucleotides not matched to a gene: 12. The CDR3 contains 17 residues. The variable domain in full, with the rest retrieved from reference TRBV7-8 and TRBJ2-1, is GAGVSQSPRYKVAKRGQDVALRCDPISGHVSLFWYQQALGQGPEFLTYFQNEAQLDKSGLPSDRFFAERPEGSVSTLKIQRTQQEDSAVYLCASSWRRGQALYNEQFFGPGTRLTVL.

The CDR3 is CSVYRQGEQYF. Written as DNA, the CDR3 is TGCAGCGTTTACCGACAGGGTGAGCAGTACTTC. This chain joins TRBV29-1 and TRBJ2-7; 7 nucleotides match TRBD1. CDR3 length equals 11 residues. Trimming removed 5 bases from V and 7 bases from J; junction bases left unmatched: 5. In germline, CDR1 is SQVTM, CDR2 ANQGSEA.

This clone was observed a single time. The genes are TRBV5-1 and TRBJ2-7, with 14 positions matching TRBD2. There are 18 residues in the CDR3. Per the germline V gene, CDR1 is SGHRS and CDR2 is YFSETQ. The ends lost 4 bases at V and 6 bases at J; junction bases unmatched: 15. Here the CDR3 reads CASSTTGTSGSRGAEQYF. The CDR3 DNA reads TGCGCCAGCAGCACGACCGGGACTAGCGGGAGTCGGGGGGCCGAGCAGTACTTC.

V and J are TRBV10-3 and TRBJ1-1, with no clear D. The CDR3 runs 17 residues. Germline lookup yields CDR1 ENHRY and CDR2 SYGVKD. Trimming cost V 2 bases and J 3 bases, with 19 bases left between them. The CDR3 DNA reads TGTGCCATCAGTGAGCTGGGCATCCAGGTGACGGACACTGAAGCTTTCTTT. Translation: CAISELGIQVTDTEAFF.

The count of this clone is one. The chain carries TRBV7-9 and TRBJ2-1, with 10 bases identical to TRBD1. The V and J ends lost 5 bases and 3 bases, in that order; junction bases with no gene match: 4. The length of the CDR3 is 15 residues. The V gene's germline CDR1 is SEHNR and CDR2 FQNEAQ (reference sequence). Here the CDR3 DNA reads TGTGCCAGCAGCCTAGGGACAGGGGTCTACAATGAGCAGTTCTTC. Translated: CASSLGTGVYNEQFF. Together with reference TRBV7-9 and TRBJ2-1, the CDR3 gives the full variable domain: DTGVSQNPRHKITKRGQNVTFRCDPISEHNRLYWYRQTLGQGPEFLTYFQNEAQLEKSRLLSDRFSAERPKGSFSTLEIQRTEQGDSAMYLCASSLGTGVYNEQFFGPGTRLTVL.

This chain uses TRBV6-5 with TRBJ1-3, with D uncertain. Germline CDR1 and CDR2: MNHEY and SVGAGI. The CDR3 extends over 15 amino acids. Between the trimmed V and J ends, which lost 6 bases and 1 base, there was a span of 13 bases. CDR3 coding DNA: TGTGCCAGCAGACGGACGGGAGATTCTGGAAACACCATATATTTT. Translated, it gives CASRRTGDSGNTIYF.

V is TRBV5-6 and J is TRBJ1-3, with 8 bases matching TRBD1. The junction had 7 bases not matched to a gene; V was cut back by 7 bases and J by 4 bases. This CDR3 region has 14 residues. Germline V gene data show CDR1 as SGHDT and CDR2 as YYEEEE. CDR3 bases: TGTGCCAGCTTAAAGACAGGGGCGGGAAACACCATATATTTT. Amino acids: CASLKTGAGNTIYF.

J is TRBJ2-2 and V is TRBV6-5; D call uncertain. V was clipped by 0 bases and J by 5 bases, with 4 bases between them. The length of the CDR3 is 13 residues. Germline loops: CDR1 MNHEY, CDR2 SVGAGI. The CDR3 spells CASSYSRTGELFF. For the CDR3, the DNA is TGTGCCAGCAGTTACTCCCGTACCGGGGAGCTGTTTTTT.

The chain couples TRBV12-5 to TRBJ2-1, with TRBD1 matching over 8 bases. With 0 bases clipped from V and 7 bases from J, the junction kept 23 bases outside the gene matches. CDR3 size: 21 residues. In germline, CDR1 is LGHNT, CDR2 FRNRAP. CDR3 sequence (DNA): TGTGCTAGTGGTTTGGTACCCGGCCTCGGACAGGGAAGGTTGGGGCGAAATGAGCAGTTCTTC. Residues: CASGLVPGLGQGRLGRNEQFF.

The rearrangement joins TRBV5-1 to TRBJ2-5, with 10 bases identical to TRBD2. Trimming at V came to 1 base and at J to 4 bases, leaving 7 bases not matched to a gene. Germline V gene lookup returns CDR1 SGHRS and CDR2 YFSETQ. The CDR3 has 16 amino acids. The CDR3 DNA follows: TGCGCCAGCAGCTTGAGCGGGAGGGCCTCTATAGAGACCCAGTACTTC. Its protein product is CASSLSGRASIETQYF.

The chain employs TRBV7-9 and TRBJ1-5; D perhaps matches TRBD1 (6 bases). The CDR3 covers 18 residues. Germline CDR1 and CDR2: SEHNR and FQNEAQ (reference sequence). Between the trimmed V and J ends, which lost 1 base and 0 bases, there was a span of 16 bases. The CDR3 DNA follows: TGTGCCAGCAGCTTAGTAGGGGGTGGTCAGAATAGCAATCAGCCCCAGCATTTT. This gives the protein CASSLVGGGQNSNQPQHF.

The rearrangement joins TRBV30 to TRBJ1-5; 10 bases fit TRBD1. With V trimmed by 2 bases and J by 1 base, 5 bases remained unmatched. Germline values: CDR1 GTSNPN, CDR2 SVGIG (reference sequence). The CDR3 spans 16 residues. The CDR3 nucleotides are TGTGCCTGGAGTACTGACAGGGGGCCGAGCAATCAGCCCCAGCATTTT. Translating gives CAWSTDRGPSNQPQHF.

V is TRBV15 and J is TRBJ1-4; 7 bases are a match to TRBD1. TRBJ2-2 explains the end of the DNA better; the J call may be wrong. The CDR3 is 15 amino acids. CDR1 is LNHNV, CDR2 YYDKDF, per germline (reference sequence). CDR3 nucleotide sequence: TGTGCCACCAGCAGAGGACAGGGAATACGGCTGGAGCTGTTTTTT. The encoded protein is CATSRGQGIRLELFF.

The chain couples TRBV24-1 to TRBJ2-1; the D gene is possibly TRBD1 (5 bases). Germline values: CDR1 KGHDR, CDR2 SFDVKD. The V end lost 4 bases, the J end lost 3 bases, and 9 bases lay between the germline ends. There are 14 residues in the CDR3. As DNA, the CDR3 is TGTGCCACCAGTGACTTTGACAGCTACAATGAGCAGTTCTTC. This encodes CATSDFDSYNEQFF.